The 27 T cell receptor beta chains listed next were all sequenced from one sample in a study of T cells in Graves' hyperthyroidism and ophthalmopathy. There were TCR beta CDR3 regions amplified from RNA transcripts. A first-round RT-PCR of the TCR CDR3 used the HTBI primer set. TCRdb analysed the multiplex PCR reads with MiXCR anew, one entry per CDR3 protein. The data show over 700,000 distinct CDR3 sequences, 18% seen once. The sequenced sample was blood. These receptors were taken from a woman aged 50 to 60 with Graves' hyperthyroidism that later progressed to Graves' ophthalmopathy.

This clonotype turned up a few times. This sequence joins TRBV7-2 and TRBJ1-2; unclear D gene. In germline, CDR1 is SGHTA, CDR2 FQGNSA. V lost 0 bases and J lost 5, with 13 bases in between. The CDR3 contains 15 residues. CDR3 in DNA: TGTGCCAGCAGCTTAGCGTTCCAGCTAGAATATGGCTACACCTTC. Protein: CASSLAFQLEYGYTF.

The rearrangement links TRBV19 to TRBJ1-1, with 11 bases lining up with TRBD1. Germline CDR1 LNHDA, CDR2 SQIVND (reference sequence). The V gene end was trimmed by 7 bases and the J gene end by 1 base; junction bases not matched to a gene: 5. This CDR3 has 15 residues. CDR3 loop: CASKVDRGQNTEAFF. CDR3 DNA: TGTGCCAGTAAAGTGGACAGGGGGCAGAACACTGAAGCTTTCTTT.

The gene calls are TRBV15 and TRBJ2-2; TRBD1 might be the D (6 bases). In germline, CDR1 is LNHNV, CDR2 YYDKDF (reference sequence). V was trimmed by 3 bases and J by 3 bases, leaving 14 bases between them. This CDR3 region has 16 residues. CDR3 residues: CATSSSGTIDTGELFF. Here the CDR3 DNA reads TGTGCCACCAGCAGCTCCGGGACAATCGACACCGGGGAGCTGTTTTTT. The full variable domain, completed using reference TRBV15 and TRBJ2-2, is DAMVIQNPRYQVTQFGKPVTLSCSQTLNHNVMYWYQQKSSQAPKLLFHYYDKDFNNEADTPDNFQSRRPNTSFCFLDIRSPGLGDTAMYLCATSSSGTIDTGELFFGEGSRLTVL.

This clonotype came up many times. The rearrangement joins TRBV20-1 to TRBJ2-7; D possibly corresponds to TRBD1 (5 bases). V was trimmed by 3 bases and J by 2 bases, leaving 14 bases between them. The CDR3 loop spans 14 amino acids. Germline CDR1 DFQATT, CDR2 SNEGSKA (reference sequence). The CDR3 loop is CSASGQGNPYEQYF. The CDR3 DNA reads as TGCAGTGCTAGTGGTCAGGGTAACCCCTACGAGCAGTACTTC.

This clonotype showed up many times. This sequence joins TRBV11-2 and TRBJ1-1; D unclear. The CDR3 has 14 residues. The V end was cut by 2 bases, the J end by 6 bases, with 13 bases between. The germline V gene has CDR1 SGHAT and CDR2 FQNNGV. The CDR3 spells CASSLNGLTAEAFF. The CDR3 nucleotides are TGTGCCAGCAGCTTAAACGGCTTGACGGCTGAAGCTTTCTTT.

The rearrangement links TRBV14 to TRBJ1-6; D is ambiguous. V lost 0 bases and J lost 0, with 9 bases in between. The CDR3 contains 17 residues. The germline gives CDR1 SGHDN, CDR2 FVKESK. Here the CDR3 reads CASSQDLMYSYNSPLHF. CDR3 coding DNA: TGTGCCAGCAGCCAAGATCTAATGTACTCCTATAATTCACCCCTCCACTTT.

V usage is TRBV6-1 and J usage is TRBJ2-7; 9 bases match TRBD1. Trimming at V came to 6 bases and at J to 3 bases, leaving 6 bases not matched to a gene. Looked up from germline, CDR1 is MNHNS and CDR2 is SASEGT. The CDR3 has 14 amino acids. In DNA form, the CDR3 reads TGTGCCAGCAGGGTCGACAGGGGGGACTACGAGCAGTACTTC. Protein product: CASRVDRGDYEQYF.

This clonotype came up many times. This chain connects TRBV13 to TRBJ1-2, with 7 bases lining up with TRBD1. The V and J ends lost 5 bases and 6 bases, in that order; junction bases with no gene match: 3. Germline V gene data show CDR1 as PRHDT and CDR2 as FYEKMQ (reference sequence). The CDR3 runs 12 residues. CDR3 sequence: CASSTGTDGYTF. The CDR3 DNA reads as TGTGCCAGCAGCACGGGGACAGATGGCTACACCTTC.

Many counts were recorded for this clonotype. The chain links TRBV2 to TRBJ2-3; 7 nucleotides match TRBD1. The CDR3 totals 16 residues. CDR1 SNHLY and CDR2 FYNNEI come from the germline V gene. V was clipped by 1 base and J by 6 bases; unmatched bases: 10. The chain's CDR3 is CASSEVETGSADTQYF. The CDR3 DNA is TGTGCCAGCAGTGAAGTAGAGACAGGGTCAGCGGATACGCAGTATTTT.

The chain links TRBV25-1 to TRBJ2-7; the D is unclear. The CDR3 runs 14 residues. V lost 5 bases, J lost 2 bases, and 13 bases lay in between. Per the germline V gene, CDR1 is MGHDK and CDR2 is SYGVNS. The CDR3 loop is CASSMAGLAYEQYF. The CDR3 coding sequence is TGTGCCAGCAGTATGGCAGGTCTGGCCTACGAGCAGTACTTC.

This chain uses TRBV20-1 with TRBJ2-5; no firm D call. V shed 7 bases and J shed 3 bases, with 6 bases lying between them. CDR1 is DFQATT and CDR2 is SNEGSKA in the germline V gene (reference sequence). CDR3 size: 10 residues. The CDR3 DNA reads as TGCAGTGTCGTTAAAGAGACCCAGTACTTC. Translating gives CSVVKETQYF.

This clonotype was seen a handful of times. CDR3 bases: TGCGCCAGCAGCCAAGAGGACGCGAACACTGAAGCTTTCTTT. Amino acids: CASSQEDANTEAFF. The rearrangement uses TRBV4-1 and TRBJ1-1; D unclear. In germline, CDR1 is MGHRA, CDR2 YSYEKL. This CDR3 has 14 residues. Trimming took off 0 bases at V and 1 base at J, with 6 bases between the two ends.

The table lists this clonotype with many counts. The chain uses TRBV2 and TRBJ1-2; D perhaps matches TRBD1 (5 bases). This CDR3 is 16 amino acids long. Germline assignment: CDR1 SNHLY and CDR2 FYNNEI. Trimming took off 7 bases at V and 3 bases at J, with 21 bases between the two ends. CDR3 region: CASNPGTGVGDYGYTF. DNA of the CDR3: TGTGCCAGCAACCCTGGGACCGGGGTTGGGGACTATGGCTACACCTTC.

The chain uses TRBV15 and TRBJ1-2, with 9 bases that match TRBD1. Per the germline V gene, CDR1 is LNHNV and CDR2 is YYDKDF (reference sequence). The CDR3 has 15 amino acids. The trim removed 4 bases at V and 7 bases at J, leaving 10 bases unmatched. CDR3 protein: CATSIKPDRGIGYTF. The CDR3 DNA reads TGTGCCACCAGCATAAAGCCCGACAGGGGGATTGGCTACACCTTC.

This clonotype was observed a handful of times. The V and J genes are TRBV7-9 and TRBJ1-3, with TRBD1 matching 9 bases. V dropped 5 bases and J dropped 0; count of bases not matched to a gene: 2. This CDR3 comprises 15 residues. Germline loops: CDR1 SEHNR, CDR2 FQNEAQ (reference sequence). The CDR3 loop is CASSLQGASGNTIYF. DNA of the CDR3: TGTGCCAGCAGCCTACAGGGGGCCTCTGGAAACACCATATATTTT. Using reference TRBV7-9 and TRBJ1-3 for the parts outside the CDR3, the full variable domain is DTGVSQNPRHKITKRGQNVTFRCDPISEHNRLYWYRQTLGQGPEFLTYFQNEAQLEKSRLLSDRFSAERPKGSFSTLEIQRTEQGDSAMYLCASSLQGASGNTIYFGEGSWLTVV.

The chain joins TRBV6-1 to TRBJ2-2; TRBD2 is a possible D gene (6 bases). This CDR3 region has 16 residues. The V and J ends lost 7 bases and 5 bases respectively, with 20 bases between them. Germline V gene sequence: CDR1 MNHNS, CDR2 SASEGT. CDR3 amino acids: CASTIPGGLMTGELFF. CDR3 sequence (DNA): TGTGCCAGCACCATACCAGGAGGGTTGATGACCGGGGAGCTGTTTTTT.

This clonotype was recorded a few times. At one boundary the junction diverges from the germline segment, which might be a read error. The J gene is TRBJ1-3, the V gene TRBV12-3 or TRBV12-4; D may be TRBD1 (5 bases). The CDR3 has 16 amino acids. The DNA for the CDR3 is TGTGCCAACAGTCTACGACAGAGCACCTCTGGAAACACCATATATTTT. Translation: CANSLRQSTSGNTIYF.

This clonotype has more than one count but fewer than ten. The chain recombines TRBV7-2 with TRBJ2-3, with TRBD2 identical over 11 bases. The CDR3 covers 16 residues. The V gene end was trimmed by 3 bases and the J gene end by 5 bases; junction bases not matched to a gene: 7. The germline gives CDR1 SGHTA, CDR2 FQGNSA. The CDR3 DNA reads TGTGCCAGCAGCTTGACTAGCGGGGTGGTTGGAGATACGCAGTATTTT. This encodes CASSLTSGVVGDTQYF.

This clonotype showed up many times. The V gene is TRBV12-3 or TRBV12-4, the J gene TRBJ1-1; weak D call: TRBD1 (6 bases). The CDR3 is 12 residues long. Trimming left V 7 bases short and J 4 bases short, with 10 bases between. The CDR3 DNA follows: TGTGCCAGCAACGTCAGGGGCACTGAAGCTTTCTTT. Protein sequence: CASNVRGTEAFF.

This clonotype was detected only a few times. V is TRBV4-1 and J is TRBJ2-7; the D call may be TRBD1 or TRBD2 (5 bases each). CDR1 and CDR2 (germline): MGHRA, YSYEKL. V was trimmed by 1 base and J by 3 bases, leaving 10 bases between them. There are 14 residues in the CDR3. CDR3 sequence (DNA): TGCGCCAGCAGCCAAGGCAAGGGGAGCTACGAGCAGTACTTC. It translates to CASSQGKGSYEQYF.

In its sample, this clonotype was seen many times. The rearrangement joins TRBV30 to TRBJ1-2, with 7 bases fitting TRBD1. V was clipped by 1 base and J by 6 bases; unmatched bases: 5. This CDR3 is built from 13 residues. Germline assignment: CDR1 GTSNPN and CDR2 SVGIG (reference sequence). CDR3 region: CAWSADRAHGYTF. CDR3 coding DNA: TGTGCCTGGAGTGCAGACAGGGCCCATGGCTACACCTTC.

This clonotype was seen repeatedly, ten times or more. The chain is built from TRBV7-9 and TRBJ2-2; 7 bases agree with TRBD1. This CDR3 has 14 residues. V lost 5 bases and J lost 7; bases outside the gene matches: 7. The germline CDR1 and CDR2 sequences are SEHNR and FQNEAQ (reference sequence). The CDR3 DNA is TGTGCCAGCAGCCTGCAGGGGGTCATCGGGGAGCTGTTTTTT. Translating it yields CASSLQGVIGELFF.

In its sample, this clonotype was seen a few times. A much larger clone lies a single base off, so this may be a read error. This sequence joins TRBV5-5 and TRBJ1-1; 8 nucleotides agree with TRBD1. Germline-derived CDR1 and CDR2 are SGHKS and YYEKEE (reference sequence). The CDR3 sequence is 15 residues long. The junction had 6 bases not matched to a gene; V was cut back by 4 bases and J by 1 base. CDR3 in amino acids: CASSPTDRENTEAFF. The CDR3 bases are TGTGCCAGCAGCCCAACGGACAGGGAGAACACTGAAGCTTTCTTT.

Ten or more counts support this clonotype. V and J are TRBV5-1 and TRBJ1-1, with D maybe TRBD1 (5 bases). Germline V CDR1 and CDR2: SGHRS, YFSETQ. This CDR3 comprises 14 residues. Trimming took off 2 bases at V and 0 bases at J, with 8 bases between the two ends. The CDR3 bases are TGCGCCAGCAGCTTCGAGGGGATGAACACTGAAGCTTTCTTT. As protein: CASSFEGMNTEAFF.

This clonotype was seen ten or more times. The V gene is TRBV5-1, the J gene TRBJ1-1; 7 bases match TRBD1. The CDR3 totals 17 residues. After removal of 5 bases from V and 1 base from J, the junction contained 14 bases not matched to a gene. Germline V lookup: CDR1 SGHRS, CDR2 YFSETQ. CDR3 nucleotide sequence: TGCGCCAGCAGGGTTGGGGACAGCGCCGCCCAGAACACTGAAGCTTTCTTT. It codes for CASRVGDSAAQNTEAFF.

This clonotype was seen more than once but under ten times. The gene calls are TRBV5-1 and TRBJ1-6; tentatively, D is TRBD1 (5 bases). The length of the CDR3 is 14 residues. CDR1 and CDR2 from the germline V gene are SGHRS and YFSETQ. V was pared by 4 bases and J by 10 bases, with 15 bases between. The CDR3 DNA reads as TGCGCCAGCAGCACAGCAGGGAATCGATCACCCCTCCACTTT. It yields the protein CASSTAGNRSPLHF.

This clonotype was detected many times. V gene TRBV7-8 combines with J gene TRBJ2-1; TRBD2 matches at 16 bases. Germline V gives CDR1 SGHVS, CDR2 FQNEAQ. With V trimmed by 4 bases and J by 2 bases, 8 bases remained unmatched. The CDR3 is 19 residues long. The CDR3: CASSSGTGLAGGPYNEQFF. CDR3 nucleotide sequence: TGTGCCAGCAGCTCGGGGACGGGACTAGCGGGGGGGCCCTACAATGAGCAGTTCTTC.